This TCR beta chain was sequenced in a study of blood T cell repertoires in COVID-19. Study context: Italy, Spain and the United States were the sources of the convalescent and acute COVID-19 samples.

Here immunoSEQ multiplex PCR was the method, and the copy in TCRdb shows in-frame clones only, minus some. The table has about 190,000 clones, about 80% seen once; the top ten hold about 7%. From germline, CDR1 is LGHDT and CDR2 YNNKEL (reference sequence). The trim removed 8 bases at V and 3 bases at J, leaving 10 bases unmatched. The CDR3 is 15 amino acids. The V and J genes are TRBV3-1 (or the pseudogene TRBV3-2) and TRBJ1-3; TRBD1 matches 7 bases. This TCR came from a man in his fifties or sixties with acute or convalescent COVID-19. Specimen: peripheral blood. The CDR3 here is CASSNSGTVGNTIYF. In nucleotides, the CDR3 is TGTGCCAGCTCTAACTCCGGGACAGTTGGAAACACCATATATTTT.